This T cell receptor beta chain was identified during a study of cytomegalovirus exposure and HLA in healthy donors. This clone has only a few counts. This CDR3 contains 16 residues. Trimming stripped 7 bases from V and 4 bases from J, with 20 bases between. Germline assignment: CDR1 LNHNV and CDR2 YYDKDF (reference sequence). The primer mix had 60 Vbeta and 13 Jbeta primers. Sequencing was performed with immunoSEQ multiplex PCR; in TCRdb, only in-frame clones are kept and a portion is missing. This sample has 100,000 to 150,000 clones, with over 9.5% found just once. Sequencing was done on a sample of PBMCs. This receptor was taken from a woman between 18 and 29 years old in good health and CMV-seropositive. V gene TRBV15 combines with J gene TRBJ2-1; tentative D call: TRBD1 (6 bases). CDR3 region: CATTPAWGRPYNEQFF. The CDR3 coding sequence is TGTGCCACCACCCCAGCCTGGGGGCGCCCGTACAATGAGCAGTTCTTC. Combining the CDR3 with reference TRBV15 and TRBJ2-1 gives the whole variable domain DAMVIQNPRYQVTQFGKPVTLSCSQTLNHNVMYWYQQKSSQAPKLLFHYYDKDFNNEADTPDNFQSRRPNTSFCFLDIRSPGLGDTAMYLCATTPAWGRPYNEQFFGPGTRLTVL.